The sequence of this T cell receptor beta chain was determined in a study of cytomegalovirus exposure and HLA in healthy donors. Looking at the study overall: Counted in an early data release were tens of millions of unique TCRs from HLA-typed donors.

Findings and limits, study-wide: Data from an earlier analysis indicated that most TCR beta V segments were productive either about 87% or about 30% of the time. A few V segments could not be told apart, such as TRBV6-2 and TRBV6-3, and were left out.

A few counts support this clone. As yet, its antigen is unknown. The CDR3 loop spans 17 amino acids. Germline CDR1 reads SGHKS; CDR2 reads YYEKEE (reference sequence). J gave up 5 bases and V 4 bases, and 14 bases lay outside the gene matches. Amplification used 60 Vbeta primers and 13 Jbeta primers. TCRdb's table, derived via immunoSEQ multiplex PCR, lists solely in-frame clones and lacks some. The sample carries 150,000 or so clones, 72% recorded once. The specimen was PBMCs. The genes are TRBV5-5 and TRBJ1-5, with 8 nucleotides matching TRBD1. This sequence originates from a human donor in good health. This chain's CDR3 is CASSPERAGGHYQPQHF. In DNA form, the CDR3 reads TGTGCCAGCAGCCCTGAGCGGGCAGGGGGCCACTATCAGCCCCAGCATTTT.